The rows below give T cell receptor beta chains drawn from one sample of a study of CD8+ T cells in alopecia areata. Sequencing was performed with immunoSEQ multiplex PCR; in TCRdb, only in-frame clones are kept and a portion is missing. The data hold fewer than 200,000 clones, with 50% to 75% observed a single time. This sample comprised CD4+ T cells sorted from blood, obtained at week 0. The receptor set was obtained from a human donor with alopecia areata. Each CDR3 is given with its conserved first and last residue. The D gene is left open where the match is weak. For some rows the clone size is stated as once, few or many, or as a class when expanded; others skip it.

.	TRBJ1-2	.	TRBV6-6	13	TGTGCCAGCAATCACAGGGATCACTATGGCTACACCTTC	CASNHRDHYGYTF
once	TRBJ2-5	.	TRBV15	15	TGTGCCACCAGCAGAGATCGCAGGGGATGGGAGACCCAGTACTTC	CATSRDRRGWETQYF
.	TRBJ1-4	TRBD1	TRBV30	18	TGTGCCTGGAGTGTTGGGACAGGGGGCTCCCTAGGCAATGAAAAACTGTTTTTT	CAWSVGTGGSLGNEKLFF
.	TRBJ2-3	.	TRBV4-2	15	TGTGCCAGCAGCCTCACACGGAAGTGGGAAGGTACGCAGTATTTT	CASSLTRKWEGTQYF
.	TRBJ1-5	.	TRBV4-1	14	TGCGCCAGCAGCCAAGTACCGGGAAATCAGCCCCAGCATTTT	CASSQVPGNQPQHF
once	TRBJ1-5	.	TRBV6-6	12	TGTGCCAGCATGGACGGTTTCAGGCCCCAGCATTTT	CASMDGFRPQHF
few	TRBJ1-5	.	TRBV30	15	TGTGCCTGGAGTGGGGAGGGACTGGGCAATCAGCCCCAGCATTTT	CAWSGEGLGNQPQHF
.	TRBJ2-5	.	TRBV7-9	10	TGTGCCAGCGCCGTGGAGACCCAGTACTTC	CASAVETQYF
many	TRBJ2-7	.	TRBV28	12	TGTGCCAGCAGGAAGGGGGCCTACGAGCAGTACTTC	CASRKGAYEQYF
.	TRBJ1-1	TRBD1	TRBV4-1	15	TGCGCCAGCAGCCAGGCAGACAGGGGCTATACTGAAGCTTTCTTT	CASSQADRGYTEAFF
.	TRBJ1-4	TRBD1	TRBV5-6	15	TGTGCCAGCAGCTTCTACAGGGGGGTTAATGAAAAACTGTTTTTT	CASSFYRGVNEKLFF
.	TRBJ1-6	TRBD1	TRBV14	14	TGTGCCAGCAGCCAAACAGGGGGCACTTCACCCCTCCACTTT	CASSQTGGTSPLHF
.	TRBJ2-7	TRBD2	TRBV15	16	TGTGCCACCAGCAGGACTAGCGGGCTTAGTTCCTACGAGCAGTACTTC	CATSRTSGLSSYEQYF
.	TRBJ2-5	.	TRBV30	11	TGTGCCTGGACCACAGCAGAGACCCAGTACTTC	CAWTTAETQYF
few	TRBJ2-1	TRBD2	TRBV11-2	16	TGTGCCAGCAGCCCGCGGACTAGCGGGGGCCACAATGAGCAGTTCTTC	CASSPRTSGGHNEQFF
few	TRBJ2-3	TRBD2	TRBV5-6	17	TGTGCCAGCAGCTCAAGACTAGCGGGGCCGCTCACAGATACGCAGTATTTT	CASSSRLAGPLTDTQYF
.	TRBJ2-3	TRBD2	TRBV29-1	14	TGCAGCGTTGAAGTAGCGGGGGGCCCAGATACGCAGTATTTT	CSVEVAGGPDTQYF
.	TRBJ2-6	.	TRBV25-1	15	TGTGCCAGCAGGGCTCCAGGGTCTGGGGCCAACGTCCTGACTTTC	CASRAPGSGANVLTF
few	TRBJ2-2	TRBD1	TRBV4-2	16	TGTGCCAGCAGCCAAGAGACAGGGACGAACACCGGGGAGCTGTTTTTT	CASSQETGTNTGELFF
.	TRBJ1-6	.	TRBV18	17	TGTGCCAGCTCACCAGACTTATTGGGCACAAGGAGTTCACCCCTCCACTTT	CASSPDLLGTRSSPLHF
.	TRBJ2-3	.	TRBV28	14	TGTGCCAGCAGAGACAGGTCAAGCACAGATACGCAGTATTTT	CASRDRSSTDTQYF
.	TRBJ2-7	.	TRBV19	12	TGTGCCAGTAGCGGGGGACACTACGAGCAGTACTTC	CASSGGHYEQYF
few	TRBJ2-2	.	TRBV19	11	TGTGCCAGTAGGGACACCGGGGAGCTGTTTTTT	CASRDTGELFF
few	TRBJ2-1	TRBD1	TRBV29-1	16	TGCAGCGTTGAGGGGAGACAGGGTCGATCCTACAATGAGCAGTTCTTC	CSVEGRQGRSYNEQFF
.	TRBJ1-1	.	TRBV30	12	TGTGCCTGGGGACCACAGGCCACTGAAGCTTTCTTT	CAWGPQATEAFF
.	TRBJ2-7	TRBD2	TRBV29-1	16	TGCAGCGTCAAATCCGGGGACGGCGGGACTAGCGGACAGCAGTACTTC	CSVKSGDGGTSGQQYF
few	TRBJ1-2	TRBD1	TRBV29-1	14	TGCAGCGTTGAAAGGGGAGACAGGGCCTATGGCTACACCTTC	CSVERGDRAYGYTF
.	TRBJ2-1	TRBD1	TRBV5-1	15	TGCGCCAGCAGTCCTGGACAGGGCGTTCGGAATGAGCAGTTCTTC	CASSPGQGVRNEQFF
.	TRBJ1-2	TRBD1	TRBV5-1	16	TGCGCCAGCAGAGCCGGACAGGAGACGATTAACTATGGCTACACCTTC	CASRAGQETINYGYTF
.	TRBJ2-2	.	TRBV2	14	TGTGCCAGGGCAGGGGCGAAGAACACCGGGGAGCTGTTTTTT	CARAGAKNTGELFF
.	TRBJ2-4	.	TRBV4-1	14	TGCGCCAGCAGCCAAGAACCCAGGTCGGACATTCAGTACTTC	CASSQEPRSDIQYF
.	TRBJ2-5	.	TRBV28	10	TGTGCCAGCAAAAGAGAGACCCAGTACTTC	CASKRETQYF
.	TRBJ2-7	TRBD1	TRBV4-1	15	TGCGCCAGCAGCCAAGATTCGTGGGACAGCTACGAGCAGTACTTC	CASSQDSWDSYEQYF
few	TRBJ2-1	TRBD1	TRBV9	12	TGTGCCAGCAGCGCAGGACAGGGCAGGCAGTTCTTC	CASSAGQGRQFF
.	TRBJ1-2	.	TRBV27	15	TGTGCCAGCAGTTTGACCGCCGGGACAAGTGAGGGCTACACCTTC	CASSLTAGTSEGYTF
.	TRBJ1-6	.	TRBV5-4	15	TGTGCCAGCAGATCCGGACCGGAACGGGATTCACCCCTCCACTTT	CASRSGPERDSPLHF
.	TRBJ1-3	TRBD1	TRBV29-1	15	TGCAGCGTTAGGATAGGGGACAGCTCTGGAAACACCATATATTTT	CSVRIGDSSGNTIYF
few	TRBJ1-5	TRBD1	TRBV13	14	TGTGCCAGCAGCATCGGACAGGTCAAGCAGCCCCAGCATTTT	CASSIGQVKQPQHF
.	TRBJ1-5	TRBD1	TRBV4-2	22	TGTGCCAGCAGCCAAGGCTCGGGTGGGGACAGGGGGCGAAGCGGTAGCAATCAGCCCCAGCATTTT	CASSQGSGGDRGRSGSNQPQHF
.	TRBJ2-7	TRBD1	TRBV5-1	14	TGCGCCAGCAGCTTAACAGGGGAGATCTACGAGCAGTACTTC	CASSLTGEIYEQYF
few	TRBJ2-5	.	TRBV7-9	14	TGTGCCAGCAGCTTAGTGGGCTGGGAAGAGACCCAGTACTTC	CASSLVGWEETQYF